This T cell receptor (beta chain) comes out of a study of Graves' ophthalmopathy and Graves' hyperthyroidism. Scientists amplified the TCR beta CDR3 regions from RNA transcripts. Second-round multiplex PCR came after first-round RT-PCR with HTBI primers. TCRdb reprocessed the multiplex PCR reads with MiXCR, giving one entry per CDR3 protein. The sample gives about 1.1 million distinct CDR3 sequences, 35% to 45% of which show up once; 11% is in the top ten. Findings of the study overall: Ophthalmopathy progression cases were predicted by the model with 70.59% sensitivity and 72.22% specificity. The 13-signature model separated ophthalmopathy from stable hyperthyroidism at 85% to 90% sensitivity and roughly 83% specificity.

This clonotype was seen at least ten times. Antigen: not known. With V trimmed by 6 bases and J by 3 bases, 5 bases remained unmatched. Germline CDR1 and CDR2: SGHRS and YFSETQ. The CDR3 spans 13 residues. The chain links TRBV5-1 to TRBJ1-2; 7 nucleotides align to TRBD1. The sequencing sample was made of peripheral blood or thyroid tissue (not recorded which). The source is an adult man with Graves' hyperthyroidism. The CDR3 coding sequence is TGCGCCAGCACCGATACAGGGGACTATGGCTACACCTTC. Residues: CASTDTGDYGYTF.